The table lists the clone carrying this TCR beta chain with a count of one. Its specificity is not known. The ends were cut back, 6 bases at V and 4 bases at J, with 16 bases in the middle. The CDR3 length is 14 residues. The germline V gene encodes CDR1 MNHNS and CDR2 SASEGT. This sample was included in a study of cytomegalovirus exposure and HLA in healthy donors. Sequencing used immunoSEQ multiplex PCR; TCRdb keeps in-frame clones, though not all of them. The sample has fewer than 150,000 clones; more than 70% are singletons. Study-wide results and limits: Rarity held for most TCR sequences, but there were some public TCRs that occurred in many donors. The classifier, whose performance was assessed in both the original and validation cohorts, reportedly diagnosed cytomegalovirus status with high specificity and sensitivity. Listed as cytomegalovirus-associated were 164 TCR beta chains. Confirmation was obtained in vitro that a few CMV-associated chains are specific for CMV antigens.

Sequencing was performed on PBMCs. The rearrangement joins TRBV6-1 to TRBJ2-7, with D possibly being TRBD2 (7 bases). The sequence was collected from a man aged 25 to 45 in good health and CMV-seronegative. The CDR3 loop is CASRGGGRRYEQYF. CDR3 sequence (DNA): TGTGCCAGCAGAGGGGGGGGGCGCAGGTACGAGCAGTACTTC.